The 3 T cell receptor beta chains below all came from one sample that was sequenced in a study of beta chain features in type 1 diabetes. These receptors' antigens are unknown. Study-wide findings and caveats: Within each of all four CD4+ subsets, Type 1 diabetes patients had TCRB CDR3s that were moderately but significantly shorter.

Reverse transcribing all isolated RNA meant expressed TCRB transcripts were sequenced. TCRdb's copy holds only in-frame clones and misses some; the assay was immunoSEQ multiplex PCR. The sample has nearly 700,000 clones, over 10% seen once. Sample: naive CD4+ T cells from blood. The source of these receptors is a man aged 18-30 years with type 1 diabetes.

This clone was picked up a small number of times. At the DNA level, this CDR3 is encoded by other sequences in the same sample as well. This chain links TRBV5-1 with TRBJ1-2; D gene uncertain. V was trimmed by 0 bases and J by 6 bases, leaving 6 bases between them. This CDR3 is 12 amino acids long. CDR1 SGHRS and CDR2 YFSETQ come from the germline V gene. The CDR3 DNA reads TGCGCCAGCAGCTTGGCGGGGAATGGCTACACCTTC. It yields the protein CASSLAGNGYTF.

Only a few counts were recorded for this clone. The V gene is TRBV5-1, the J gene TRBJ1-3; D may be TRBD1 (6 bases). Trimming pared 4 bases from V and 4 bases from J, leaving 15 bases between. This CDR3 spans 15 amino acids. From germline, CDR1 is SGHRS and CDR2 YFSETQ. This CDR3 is CASSLDRPAGNTIYF. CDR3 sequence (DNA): TGCGCCAGCAGCCTTGACAGGCCGGCGGGAAACACCATATATTTT.

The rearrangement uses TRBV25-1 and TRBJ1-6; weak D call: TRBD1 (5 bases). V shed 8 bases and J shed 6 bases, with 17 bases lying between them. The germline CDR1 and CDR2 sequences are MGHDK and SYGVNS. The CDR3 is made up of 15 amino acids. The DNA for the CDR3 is TGTGCCAGCGCTGGGGTACAGGTATCTAATTCACCCCTCCACTTT. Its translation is CASAGVQVSNSPLHF.